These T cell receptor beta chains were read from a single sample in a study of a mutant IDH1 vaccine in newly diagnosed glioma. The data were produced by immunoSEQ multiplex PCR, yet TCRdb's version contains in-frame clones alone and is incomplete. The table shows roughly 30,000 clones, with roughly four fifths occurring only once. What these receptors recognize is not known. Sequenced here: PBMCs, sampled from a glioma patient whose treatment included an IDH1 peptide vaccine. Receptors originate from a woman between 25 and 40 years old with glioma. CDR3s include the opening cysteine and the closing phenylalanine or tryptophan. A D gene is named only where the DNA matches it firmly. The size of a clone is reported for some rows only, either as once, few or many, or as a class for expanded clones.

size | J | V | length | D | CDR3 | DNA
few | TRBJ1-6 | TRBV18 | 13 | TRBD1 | CASSGQDNSPLHF | TGTGCCAGCTCAGGACAGGATAATTCACCCCTCCACTTT
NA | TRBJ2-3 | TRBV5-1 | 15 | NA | CASSRTTSRVDTQYF | TGCGCCAGCAGCCGAACGACTAGTCGGGTGGATACGCAGTATTTT
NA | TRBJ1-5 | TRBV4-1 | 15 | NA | CASSQLEGLNQPQHF | TGCGCCAGCAGCCAGCTCGAGGGGTTGAACCAGCCCCAGCATTTT
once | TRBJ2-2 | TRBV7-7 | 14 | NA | CASSLDGDTGELFF | TGTGCCAGCAGCTTAGATGGGGACACCGGGGAGCTGTTTTTT
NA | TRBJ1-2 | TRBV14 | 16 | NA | CASSQLEGVWGDGYTF | TGTGCCAGCAGCCAATTAGAAGGGGTTTGGGGTGATGGCTACACCTTC
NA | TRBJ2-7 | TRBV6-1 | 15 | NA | CASRSVAATSYEQYF | TGTGCCAGCAGGTCGGTCGCCGCTACCTCCTACGAGCAGTACTTC
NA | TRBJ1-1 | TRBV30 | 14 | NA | CAWSVRGGGTEAFF | TGTGCCTGGAGTGTACGGGGGGGAGGCACTGAAGCTTTCTTT
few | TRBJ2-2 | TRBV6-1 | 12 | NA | CASRGTTGELFF | TGTGCCAGCAGGGGGACAACCGGGGAGCTGTTTTTT
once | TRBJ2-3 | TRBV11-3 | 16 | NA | CASSLGRYSSTDTQYF | TGTGCCAGCAGCTTGGGACGGTACTCTAGCACAGATACGCAGTATTTT
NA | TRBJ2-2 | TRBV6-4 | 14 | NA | CASSEAANTGELFF | TGTGCCAGCAGTGAGGCAGCGAACACCGGGGAGCTGTTTTTT
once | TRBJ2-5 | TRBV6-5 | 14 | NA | CASSYSRAPKTQYF | TGTGCCAGCAGTTACTCGCGGGCCCCTAAGACCCAGTACTTC
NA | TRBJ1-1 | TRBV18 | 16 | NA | CASSPLLGVESTEAFF | TGTGCCAGCTCACCACTTTTGGGGGTCGAGAGCACTGAAGCTTTCTTT
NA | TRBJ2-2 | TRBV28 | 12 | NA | CASYLGAGELFF | TGTGCCAGCTATCTGGGGGCCGGGGAGCTGTTTTTT
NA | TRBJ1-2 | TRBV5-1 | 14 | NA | CASSLTEGGYGYTF | TGCGCCAGCAGCTTGACGGAGGGTGGCTATGGCTACACCTTC
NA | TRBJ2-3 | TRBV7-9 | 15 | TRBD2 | CASSSLAGWLDTQYF | TGTGCCAGCAGCTCCTTAGCGGGGTGGCTGGATACGCAGTATTTT
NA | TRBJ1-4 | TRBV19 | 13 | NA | CASSPDTGEKLFF | TGTGCCAGTAGCCCGGACACAGGTGAAAAACTGTTTTTT
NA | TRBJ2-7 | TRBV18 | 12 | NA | CASSHEGYEQYF | TGTGCCAGCTCACACGAGGGGTACGAGCAGTACTTC
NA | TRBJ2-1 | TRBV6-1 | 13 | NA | CASRFGTYNEQFF | TGTGCCAGCAGGTTCGGGACCTACAATGAGCAGTTCTTC
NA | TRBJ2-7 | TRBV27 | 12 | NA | CASSLPGNEQYF | TGTGCCAGCAGTTTACCGGGTAACGAGCAGTACTTC
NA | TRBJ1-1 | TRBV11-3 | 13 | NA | CASSLGGNTEAFF | TGTGCCAGCAGTCTAGGGGGGAACACTGAAGCTTTCTTT
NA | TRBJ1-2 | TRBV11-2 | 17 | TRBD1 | CASSRGALGGWDYGYTF | TGTGCCAGCAGCAGAGGGGCCTTAGGGGGCTGGGACTATGGCTACACCTTC
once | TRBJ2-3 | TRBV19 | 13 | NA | CASSRPSTDTQYF | TGTGCCAGTAGTCGTCCTAGCACAGATACGCAGTATTTT
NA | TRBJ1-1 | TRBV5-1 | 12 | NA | CASSAAGVEAFF | TGCGCCAGCAGCGCCGCTGGGGTAGAAGCTTTCTTT
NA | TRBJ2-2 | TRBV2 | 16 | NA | CASSEVGVWGTGELFF | TGTGCCAGCAGTGAAGTTGGGGTCTGGGGGACCGGGGAGCTGTTTTTT
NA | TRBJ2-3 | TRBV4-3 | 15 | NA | CASSQASRGTDTQYF | TGCGCCAGCAGCCAAGCGTCCCGGGGCACAGATACGCAGTATTTT
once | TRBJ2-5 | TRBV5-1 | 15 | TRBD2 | CASSLAGTSQETQYF | TGCGCCAGCAGCTTGGCCGGGACTAGCCAAGAGACCCAGTACTTC
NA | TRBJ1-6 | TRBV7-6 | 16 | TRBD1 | CASSLATTGGNSPLHF | TGTGCCAGCAGCTTAGCGACGACAGGGGGTAATTCACCCCTCCACTTT
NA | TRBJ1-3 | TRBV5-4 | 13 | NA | CASSFDSGNTIYF | TGTGCCAGCAGCTTCGACAGTGGAAACACCATATATTTT
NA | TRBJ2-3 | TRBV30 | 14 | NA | CAWSVPRGTDTQYF | TGTGCCTGGAGTGTACCTCGTGGAACAGATACGCAGTATTTT
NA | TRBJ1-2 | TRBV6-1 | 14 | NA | CASSESGVGYGYTF | TGTGCCAGCAGTGAGTCGGGAGTCGGCTATGGCTACACCTTC
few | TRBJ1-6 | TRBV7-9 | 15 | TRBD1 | CASSDQTGDNSPLHF | TGTGCCAGCAGCGATCAGACAGGGGATAATTCACCCCTCCACTTT